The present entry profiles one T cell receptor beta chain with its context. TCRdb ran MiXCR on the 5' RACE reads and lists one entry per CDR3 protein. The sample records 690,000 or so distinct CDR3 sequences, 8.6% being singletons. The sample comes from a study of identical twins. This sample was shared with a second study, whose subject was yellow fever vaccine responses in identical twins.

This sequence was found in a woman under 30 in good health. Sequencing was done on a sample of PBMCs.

This CDR3 is CASSSGRQTGRGYTF. As DNA, the CDR3 is TGTGCCAGCAGTTCAGGGAGACAGACAGGGCGCGGCTACACCTTC. The chain recombines TRBV12-3 or TRBV12-4 with TRBJ1-2; 7 bases map to TRBD1. V lost 4 bases to trimming and J lost 8 bases; unmatched junction nucleotides: 13. The CDR3 spans 15 residues.